This entry is about one TCR beta chain. Antigen: not known. TCRdb's table, derived via immunoSEQ multiplex PCR, lists solely in-frame clones and lacks some. The repertoire consists of 120,000 or so clones, with 75% to 85% occurring once and the leading ten covering about 28%. The sample comes from a study of T cell responses to AZD1222 COVID-19 vaccine. Germline assignment: CDR1 MDHEN and CDR2 SYDVKM. The CDR3 covers 12 residues. Trimming took 6 bases from V and 2 from J, leaving 7 bases between them. General study points: Spike-specific TCRs gained breadth and depth after people received two AZD1222 doses. Females made up more of the donors, who were largely white British, and clonal diversity may have come out too low. Repertoires were sampled only after the peak T cell response.

This specimen was peripheral blood, taken 28 days after the second AZD1222 dose. This TCR was sampled from an adult who received the AZD1222 COVID-19 vaccine. This chain joins TRBV28 and TRBJ1-2; D gene ambiguous. CDR3 amino acids: CASRVSNYGYTF. The CDR3 DNA sequence: TGTGCCAGCAGAGTAAGCAACTATGGCTACACCTTC.